This T cell receptor (beta chain) was profiled in a study of identical twins. TCRdb fed the 5' RACE reads into MiXCR, producing one record per CDR3 protein. The table includes under 300,000 distinct CDR3 sequences, 6.5% detected once. This clonotype has more than one count but fewer than ten. These data were likewise used in another study, on T cells expressing NK-cell markers.

This clonotype was sampled from a woman younger than 30 in good health. Sequencing was carried out using CD8+ T cells sorted from blood.

The CDR3 sequence: CAWSVLGDEQYF. The CDR3 bases are TGTGCCTGGAGTGTATTGGGGGACGAGCAGTACTTC. The chain employs TRBV30 and TRBJ2-7; D tentatively reads TRBD1 or TRBD2 (5 bases each). Germline V gene data show CDR1 as GTSNPN and CDR2 as SVGIG (reference sequence). This CDR3 spans 12 amino acids. Trimming left V 0 bases short and J 5 bases short, with 8 bases between.